This is a list of T cell receptor beta chains from one sample in a study of OX40 agonist ivuxolimab in advanced cancers. Method: immunoSEQ multiplex PCR; TCRdb's copy keeps in-frame clones and lacks some. Among 30,000 to 40,000 clones listed, roughly nine tenths were seen once. Specimen: CD4+ or CD8+ T cells sorted from blood, collected in a trial of the OX40 agonist ivuxolimab. These receptor sequences come from an adult with an advanced solid tumor such as melanoma, head and neck, liver or kidney cancer. Each CDR3 is given with its conserved first and last residue. A D gene is named only where the DNA matches it firmly.

v_gene,d_gene,j_gene,CDR3aa
TRBV7-3,NA,TRBJ2-2,CASSLDTSRLFF
TRBV7-2,NA,TRBJ1-5,CASSFPGGTSQPQHF
TRBV12-5,TRBD1,TRBJ2-7,CASGYGTGVRYEQYF
TRBV7-6,TRBD2,TRBJ2-5,CASSKTSRETQYF
TRBV18,TRBD1,TRBJ2-2,CASSRDRAGTGELFF
TRBV27,NA,TRBJ2-3,CASSLNRGGTQYF
TRBV19,NA,TRBJ1-4,CASRSFDSVINEKLFF
TRBV7-8,NA,TRBJ2-7,CASRPNAAGVGSYEQYF
TRBV7-9,TRBD1,TRBJ1-1,CASSVKQGATEAFF
TRBV5-8,NA,TRBJ1-5,CASSFYGWNQPQHF
TRBV19,TRBD1,TRBJ1-1,CASTGQPMNTEAFF
TRBV19,TRBD1,TRBJ2-7,CASSFRQGSHEQYF
TRBV18,NA,TRBJ1-1,CASSPPTGVMNTEAFF
TRBV7-2,TRBD1,TRBJ1-5,CASSQGQGAIRNQPQHF
TRBV4-3,NA,TRBJ2-2,CASSQKLANTGELFF
TRBV10-3,NA,TRBJ2-7,CAISVGSLSYEQYF
TRBV4-1,TRBD2,TRBJ2-5,CASSPGRGGSGETQYF
TRBV6-6,NA,TRBJ2-7,CASSYAGPYEQYF
TRBV2,NA,TRBJ1-4,CASSEGIGEKLFF
TRBV11-2,NA,TRBJ2-5,CASTASWDAGRETQYF
TRBV6-5,NA,TRBJ2-7,CASSYRPISSYEQYF
TRBV6-5,NA,TRBJ1-2,CASNPGRKRGGYTF
TRBV29-1,TRBD1,TRBJ1-2,CSVEGERDRMGSGYTF
TRBV7-7,NA,TRBJ2-5,CASSRQDRETQYF
TRBV7-9,TRBD2,TRBJ2-5,CASSVTSGRPLQETQYF
TRBV7-2,TRBD2,TRBJ2-3,CASSSGGLLTDTQYF
TRBV5-1,NA,TRBJ2-6,CASSLMSGGANVLTF
TRBV11-2,NA,TRBJ1-1,CASSLLQRPGGLAFF
TRBV19,NA,TRBJ1-5,CASSMSTAGGQPQHF
TRBV7-2,NA,TRBJ1-1,CASSLGRLMNTEAFF
TRBV4-1,TRBD1,TRBJ1-2,CASSQDATGFGYTF
TRBV19,NA,TRBJ2-3,CASGGTDTQYF
TRBV6-5,TRBD1,TRBJ1-2,CASRQTDREGGYTF
TRBV20-1,NA,TRBJ2-4,CSATENIQYF
TRBV18,NA,TRBJ1-1,CASSPGENTEAFF
TRBV7-3,NA,TRBJ2-6,CASSLNPGANVLTF
TRBV10-1,TRBD1,TRBJ1-4,CASRGTGNEKLFF
TRBV19,NA,TRBJ1-5,CASKIDLGLGNQPQHF
TRBV13,NA,TRBJ2-1,CASSFAGWSSYNEQFF
TRBV29-1,NA,TRBJ1-5,CSVRDSNQPQHF
TRBV27,TRBD2,TRBJ2-3,CASSSRTSGRLYTQYF
TRBV18,NA,TRBJ1-2,CASSPATDNYGYTF
TRBV7-9,NA,TRBJ2-1,CASSFTYNEQFF
TRBV7-6,NA,TRBJ2-7,CASSYTRGHEQYF
TRBV7-2,TRBD1,TRBJ1-2,CASSLGQGARYGYTF
TRBV6-1,TRBD1,TRBJ2-7,CASSEGTGDFPTTEQYF
TRBV28,TRBD2,TRBJ2-5,CASSTSGETQYF
TRBV5-1,TRBD2,TRBJ2-7,CASSFRGLAGAYEQYF
TRBV5-1,NA,TRBJ2-7,CASSLQDTLNEQYF
TRBV6-5,NA,TRBJ2-5,CASSYIGETQYF
TRBV5-5,NA,TRBJ2-1,CASSSAPTVYNEQFF
TRBV15,NA,TRBJ1-1,CATSRDNVGEAFF
TRBV5-1,NA,TRBJ2-3,CASSYSPAGTDTQYF